These 18 T cell receptor beta chains came from one sample sequenced in a study of patients and donors after allogeneic stem cell transplantation. TCRdb reanalysed the RT-PCR reads using MiXCR and keeps one entry per CDR3 protein. The sample holds about 400,000 distinct CDR3 sequences; 16% are singletons and the top ten take roughly 7%. Input material: blood, either unsorted or a sorted T cell fraction (not recorded which). These receptors all stem from a human donor who was either an allogeneic HSCT recipient or a stem cell or donor lymphocyte infusion donor (not recorded which). It is not recorded whose cells these are; they may come from a transplant donor.

This clonotype was counted between two and nine times. The rearrangement uses TRBV5-6 and TRBJ1-1; D is uncertain. The CDR3 is 12 residues long. Looked up from germline, CDR1 is SGHDT and CDR2 is YYEEEE. V lost 5 bases, J lost 4 bases, and 9 bases lay in between. CDR3 in amino acids: CASSWSSTEAFF. CDR3 nucleotides: TGTGCCAGCAGTTGGAGTTCCACTGAAGCTTTCTTT.

In this sample, this clonotype turned up many times. This chain joins TRBV4-3 and TRBJ2-5; D unclear. This CDR3 has 13 amino acids. V dropped 4 bases and J dropped 5 bases, with 11 bases sitting between them. Germline CDR1 LGHNA, CDR2 YSLEER. CDR3 protein: CASSLLIWETQYF. CDR3 sequence (DNA): TGCGCCAGCAGCCTCTTAATCTGGGAGACCCAGTACTTC.

The chain employs TRBV3-1 and TRBJ2-1; 10 bases match TRBD2. CDR1 is LGHDT, CDR2 YNNKEL, per germline (reference sequence). The CDR3 is 19 amino acids. The V segment lost 0 bases and the J segment 1 base; nucleotides outside the gene matches: 9. In nucleotides, the CDR3 is TGTGCCAGCAGCCAAGAGAGGCTAGCGGGAGTTCCTTCCTACAATGAGCAGTTCTTC. The encoded protein is CASSQERLAGVPSYNEQFF.

This clonotype was counted a few times. The chain recombines TRBV6-6 with TRBJ1-1; weak D call: TRBD1 (5 bases). Trimming removed 6 bases from V and 0 bases from J, with 8 bases in between. Per the germline V gene, CDR1 is MNHNY and CDR2 is SVGAGI (reference sequence). The CDR3 is 13 residues long. DNA of the CDR3: TGTGCCAGCAGCCGCAGGGTGAACACTGAAGCTTTCTTT. Protein: CASSRRVNTEAFF.

Written as DNA, the CDR3 is TGTGCCAGCAGTAGACAGGGGAGGGAGACCCAGTACTTC. It yields the protein CASSRQGRETQYF. The chain uses TRBV27 and TRBJ2-5; 8 bases agree with TRBD1. V lost 5 bases, J lost 5 bases, and 4 bases stayed unmatched. Germline CDR1 MNHEY, CDR2 SMNVEV (reference sequence). The CDR3 is 13 amino acids.

This clonotype appeared a few times. A read error may account for a junction end that differs from germline. V gene TRBV20-1 combines with J gene TRBJ2-3; 9 nucleotides line up with TRBD1. The CDR3 contains 12 residues. Germline V gene data show CDR1 as DFQATT and CDR2 as SNEGSKA (reference sequence). The CDR3 protein is CPGDRGTDTQYF. The CDR3 DNA sequence: TGTCCCGGGGACAGGGGCACAGATACGCAGTATTTT.

The chain links TRBV9 to TRBJ2-4; possibly TRBD1 or TRBD2 for D (5 bases each). CDR1 and CDR2 (germline): SGDLS, YYNGEE. V was trimmed by 0 bases and J by 7 bases, leaving 14 bases between them. The length of the CDR3 is 15 residues. Here the CDR3 reads CASSVEGGRANIQYF. As DNA, the CDR3 is TGTGCCAGCAGCGTAGAAGGAGGCAGGGCCAACATTCAGTACTTC.

This clonotype was detected many times. V usage is TRBV12-3 or TRBV12-4 and J usage is TRBJ1-6; D uncertain. The ends were cut back, 7 bases at V and 0 bases at J, with 7 bases in the middle. The CDR3 sequence is 14 residues long. The CDR3 coding sequence is TGTGCCAGCACCGCGAGCTCCTATAATTCACCCCTCCACTTT. It yields the protein CASTASSYNSPLHF.

This clonotype has a count of ten or more. This chain connects TRBV12-3 or TRBV12-4 to TRBJ2-7; no clear D gene. V shed 3 bases and J shed 0 bases, with 9 bases lying between them. This CDR3 is built from 14 residues. The CDR3 region is CASSFGPSSYEQYF. The DNA for the CDR3 is TGTGCCAGCAGTTTCGGACCCAGCTCCTACGAGCAGTACTTC.

This clonotype was seen a few times. The chain employs TRBV20-1 and TRBJ1-5; D is uncertain. Germline V gene sequence: CDR1 DFQATT, CDR2 SNEGSKA (reference sequence). The ends were cut back, 0 bases at V and 4 bases at J, with 7 bases in the middle. CDR3 length equals 13 residues. The CDR3 nucleotides read TGCAGTGCTAGAGATGTGTCTAATCAGCCCCAGCATTTT. It encodes CSARDVSNQPQHF.

This clonotype was seen many times. The V call is TRBV6-1, the J call TRBJ1-6; D may be TRBD1 (6 bases). The germline gives CDR1 MNHNS, CDR2 SASEGT. With 5 bases removed from V and 0 bases from J, the gap between germline ends came to 11 bases. The CDR3 runs 16 residues. CDR3 sequence reads: CASSTRGSSYNSPLHF. Here the CDR3 DNA reads TGTGCCAGCAGTACTAGGGGGAGCTCCTATAATTCACCCCTCCACTTT.

In this sample, this clonotype turned up a few times. V gene TRBV18 combines with J gene TRBJ1-1; tentative D call: TRBD1 (6 bases). The V gene's germline CDR1 is KGHSH and CDR2 LQKENI. The CDR3 totals 16 residues. With 3 bases removed from V and 5 bases from J, the gap between germline ends came to 19 bases. CDR3 DNA: TGTGCCAGCTCACCGCTGGACAGCGGTGCCAGGACTGAAGCTTTCTTT. It specifies CASSPLDSGARTEAFF.

The chain joins TRBV12-3 or TRBV12-4 to TRBJ2-1, with TRBD1 matching 7 bases. This CDR3 has 15 residues. V was pared by 8 bases and J by 6 bases, with 13 bases of the junction left unmatched. The DNA of the CDR3 is TGTGCCAGCGCATGGACAGGTGCCCTCCTCAATGAGCAGTTCTTC. Translating it yields CASAWTGALLNEQFF.

The rearrangement links TRBV30 to TRBJ2-2, with D hard to call. In germline, CDR1 is GTSNPN, CDR2 SVGIG (reference sequence). The CDR3 sequence is 13 residues long. V lost 2 bases and J lost 1, with 5 bases in between. CDR3 DNA sequence: TGTGCCTGGAGTTACGGGAACACCGGGGAGCTGTTTTTT. Translating gives CAWSYGNTGELFF.

The chain combines TRBV7-2 with TRBJ1-1, with 9 nucleotides matching TRBD1. Germline lookup yields CDR1 SGHTA and CDR2 FQGNSA. CDR3 length: 13 amino acids. The V gene end was trimmed by 8 bases and the J gene end by 10 bases; junction bases not matched to a gene: 11. The chain's CDR3 is CASSQDRGISAFF. The CDR3 bases are TGTGCCAGCTCCCAGGACAGGGGTATATCAGCTTTCTTT.

This clonotype showed up just a few times. The J gene is TRBJ1-5, the V gene TRBV4-1; D might be TRBD1 (5 bases). The ends were cut back, 4 bases at V and 7 bases at J, with 17 bases in the middle. Germline loops: CDR1 MGHRA, CDR2 YSYEKL. CDR3 size: 15 residues. CDR3 amino acids: CASSPQGLRVQPQHF. CDR3 nucleotide sequence: TGCGCCAGCAGCCCGCAGGGACTCCGAGTGCAGCCCCAGCATTTT.

This chain links TRBV2 with TRBJ2-7; D gene ambiguous. There are 13 residues in the CDR3. The V gene's germline CDR1 is SNHLY and CDR2 FYNNEI. V lost 1 base and J 3 bases, leaving 7 bases between the germline ends. CDR3 in amino acids: CASSEEGSYEQYF. The CDR3, as DNA: TGTGCCAGCAGTGAAGAGGGCAGCTACGAGCAGTACTTC.

This clonotype appeared a few times. The chain carries TRBV14 and TRBJ1-2, with D possibly TRBD1 on 5 matching bases. The V gene's germline CDR1 is SGHDN and CDR2 FVKESK. Trimming pared 4 bases from V and 8 bases from J, leaving 20 bases between. CDR3 size: 15 residues. CDR3 residues: CASSPQPLLGPGYTF. The CDR3 DNA follows: TGTGCCAGCAGCCCCCAGCCACTTTTGGGACCAGGCTACACCTTC.